Listed below are T cell receptor beta chains from one sample, sequenced in a study of T cells after somatic rescue of genetic block. Clones were sequenced by immunoSEQ multiplex PCR, and TCRdb holds only the in-frame ones, with some missing. The table shows about 72,000 clones, with just over 90% occurring only once. Source material: peripheral blood mononuclear cells (PBMCs). These receptors all come from a man younger than 40. Each CDR3 is given with its conserved first and last residue. A D gene is named only where the DNA matches it firmly. Rows give clone size only sometimes, using once, few, many, or a class for an expanded clone.

TRBV19	NA	NA	TRBJ1-2	CASTATRTPGAYTF	TGTGCCAGTACGGCTACCCGGACGCCGGGCGCCTACACCTTC
TRBV30	TRBD2	NA	TRBJ2-1	CAWSVTSGPYNEQFF	TGTGCCTGGAGTGTGACTAGCGGGCCCTACAATGAGCAGTTCTTC
TRBV9	NA	once	TRBJ2-7	CASSPRPEGEQYF	TGTGCCAGCAGCCCACGCCCGGAGGGGGAGCAGTACTTC
TRBV4-1	NA	once	TRBJ1-5	CASSPNHIYSNQPQHF	TGCGCCAGCAGCCCAAATCACATATATAGCAATCAGCCCCAGCATTTT
TRBV19	NA	few	TRBJ2-4	CASSRARGAKNIQYF	TGTGCCAGTAGTAGGGCCAGGGGAGCCAAAAACATTCAGTACTTC
TRBV19	TRBD1	NA	TRBJ2-6	CASSSPGTGGVGANVLTF	TGTGCCAGTAGCTCCCCCGGGACAGGGGGCGTTGGGGCCAACGTCCTGACTTTC
TRBV7-2	NA	NA	TRBJ1-5	CASSSGWGGNQPQHF	TGTGCCAGCAGCTCAGGATGGGGGGGCAATCAGCCCCAGCATTTT
TRBV5-8	NA	NA	TRBJ1-1	CASTLFQGGAEAFF	TGTGCCAGCACCCTTTTCCAGGGAGGAGCTGAAGCTTTCTTT
TRBV6-1	NA	NA	TRBJ1-4	CASSVTVGDEKLFF	TGTGCCAGCAGTGTGACTGTGGGGGATGAAAAACTGTTTTTT
TRBV11-3	NA	once	TRBJ1-1	CASSFRGNTEAFF	TGTGCCAGCAGCTTTAGGGGGAACACTGAAGCTTTCTTT
TRBV4-1	NA	NA	TRBJ2-1	CASSQVPFNEQFF	TGCGCCAGCAGCCAAGTCCCGTTCAATGAGCAGTTCTTC
TRBV11-2	TRBD2	NA	TRBJ2-1	CASSLAGGTQFF	TGTGCCAGCAGCTTAGCGGGGGGGACGCAGTTCTTC
TRBV2	TRBD1	NA	TRBJ1-5	CASRKTGARVPQHF	TGTGCCAGCAGAAAAACAGGGGCGAGGGTGCCCCAGCATTTT
TRBV19	NA	few	TRBJ1-4	CASGFEKLFF	TGTGCCAGTGGGTTTGAAAAACTGTTTTTT
TRBV5-6	TRBD1	NA	TRBJ1-2	CASSTGTGSYGYTF	TGTGCCAGCAGCACGGGGACAGGGAGCTATGGCTACACCTTC
TRBV11-2	NA	NA	TRBJ2-4	CASSLGGLAKNIQYF	TGTGCCAGCAGCTTAGGAGGGCTAGCCAAAAACATTCAGTACTTC
TRBV4-1	NA	NA	TRBJ1-6	CASSHDGLSYNSPLHF	TGCGCCAGCAGCCATGACGGACTCTCCTATAATTCACCCCTCCACTTT
TRBV9	TRBD1	NA	TRBJ2-7	CASSGGQGIDEQYF	TGTGCCAGCAGCGGGGGACAGGGGATCGACGAGCAGTACTTC
TRBV5-4	TRBD2	NA	TRBJ2-5	CASGTSGLQETQYF	TGTGCCAGCGGGACTAGCGGCCTCCAAGAGACCCAGTACTTC
TRBV5-1	TRBD2	few	TRBJ2-2	CASKPGLETGELFF	TGCGCCAGCAAACCGGGACTAGAGACCGGGGAGCTGTTTTTT
TRBV5-1	TRBD2	NA	TRBJ2-3	CASSLAGGGATDTQYF	TGCGCCAGCAGCTTGGCTGGCGGGGGGGCCACAGATACGCAGTATTTT
TRBV10-1	TRBD2	NA	TRBJ2-5	CASSDGAGEETQYF	TGCGCCAGCAGTGATGGGGCGGGAGAAGAGACCCAGTACTTC
TRBV10-2	TRBD1	NA	TRBJ1-2	CASSESRGQGYTF	TGCGCCAGCAGTGAGTCGAGGGGGCAGGGCTACACCTTC
TRBV27	NA	NA	TRBJ1-5	CASSLGWGQPQHF	TGTGCCAGCAGTTTAGGGTGGGGTCAGCCCCAGCATTTT
TRBV20-1	NA	once	TRBJ1-4	CSAENEKLFF	TGCAGTGCTGAAAATGAAAAACTGTTTTTT
TRBV9	NA	few	TRBJ1-6	CASTSEQGESPLHF	TGTGCCAGCACCTCTGAACAGGGAGAGTCACCCCTCCACTTT
TRBV14	NA	NA	TRBJ1-2	CASSPLWDNYGYTF	TGTGCCAGCAGCCCCCTTTGGGATAACTATGGCTACACCTTC
TRBV28	TRBD1	NA	TRBJ1-2	CASSSPGQTYGYTF	TGTGCCAGCAGTTCCCCGGGACAGACCTATGGCTACACCTTC
TRBV7-6	NA	NA	TRBJ2-5	CASSLGTMKETQYF	TGTGCCAGCAGCCTAGGGACAATGAAAGAGACCCAGTACTTC
TRBV6-5	NA	NA	TRBJ2-7	CASSYGRNEQYF	TGTGCCAGCAGTTACGGGAGGAACGAGCAGTACTTC
TRBV18	NA	NA	TRBJ1-1	CASSPNSGVSEAFF	TGTGCCAGCTCACCGAACTCTGGAGTCAGCGAAGCTTTCTTT
TRBV5-1	NA	NA	TRBJ2-3	CASSFDPPGGTDTQYF	TGCGCCAGCAGCTTCGACCCCCCGGGCGGCACAGATACGCAGTATTTT
TRBV21-1	NA	NA	TRBJ1-3	CASSPRTGKGNTIYF	TGTGCCAGCAGCCCGAGGACAGGGAAAGGAAACACCATATATTTT
TRBV4-1	TRBD1	NA	TRBJ2-7	CASSQSPQGTAEQYF	TGCGCCAGCAGCCAATCCCCACAGGGGACGGCCGAGCAGTACTTC
TRBV10-3	TRBD2	NA	TRBJ2-1	CAIRPGLAGGSSYNEQFF	TGTGCCATCAGACCGGGACTAGCGGGGGGGAGCTCCTACAATGAGCAGTTCTTC
TRBV11-2	TRBD1	NA	TRBJ2-6	CASSFRGLSGANVLTF	TGTGCCAGCAGCTTTAGGGGGCTCTCTGGGGCCAACGTCCTGACTTTC
TRBV7-9	TRBD1	NA	TRBJ1-1	CASSPPQGREAFF	TGTGCCAGCAGCCCGCCACAGGGGAGGGAAGCTTTCTTT
TRBV7-9	TRBD2	NA	TRBJ2-3	CASDGTSGARGGAQYF	TGTGCCAGCGACGGGACTAGCGGAGCCCGGGGGGGAGCGCAGTATTTT
TRBV19	NA	NA	TRBJ1-2	CASSTVGYGYTF	TGTGCCAGTAGCACCGTGGGCTATGGCTACACCTTC
TRBV7-9	NA	NA	TRBJ1-1	CASSPMWGGMNTEAFF	TGTGCCAGCAGCCCGATGTGGGGGGGGATGAACACTGAAGCTTTCTTT
TRBV7-9	TRBD2	NA	TRBJ2-1	CASSLSLSPGTRPYNEQFF	TGTGCCAGCAGCTTATCCCTCTCGCCCGGGACTAGACCTTACAATGAGCAGTTCTTC
TRBV5-4	NA	NA	TRBJ1-1	CASSYNGQNTEAFF	TGTGCCAGCAGTTACAATGGACAGAACACTGAAGCTTTCTTT
TRBV13	TRBD1	NA	TRBJ2-7	CASSLDPGTDYEQYF	TGTGCCAGCAGCTTAGATCCCGGGACAGACTACGAGCAGTACTTC
TRBV5-1	NA	NA	TRBJ1-2	CASSLSAANYGYTF	TGCGCCAGCAGCTTGTCAGCAGCGAACTATGGCTACACCTTC
TRBV7-6	TRBD1	NA	TRBJ2-7	CASSKDRGFYEQYF	TGTGCCAGCAGCAAGGACAGGGGGTTCTACGAGCAGTACTTC
TRBV10-3	TRBD1	NA	TRBJ1-6	CAIRANAGTGDSNSPLHF	TGTGCCATCAGGGCGAATGCCGGGACAGGGGATAGTAATTCACCCCTCCACTTT
TRBV9	TRBD1	few	TRBJ1-1	CASSAGTGHTEAFF	TGTGCCAGCAGCGCCGGGACAGGCCATACTGAAGCTTTCTTT
TRBV5-6	TRBD1	NA	TRBJ2-7	CASSLGSGGFHEQYF	TGTGCCAGCAGCTTGGGCTCAGGGGGCTTCCACGAGCAGTACTTC
TRBV7-2	TRBD1	NA	TRBJ1-1	CASSRTGNTEAFF	TGTGCCAGCAGCAGGACAGGGAACACTGAAGCTTTCTTT
TRBV7-9	NA	NA	TRBJ2-5	CASSLGAGAQETQYF	TGTGCCAGCAGCTTAGGTGCAGGTGCCCAAGAGACCCAGTACTTC
TRBV7-9	NA	few	TRBJ2-5	CASSLESETQYF	TGTGCCAGCAGCTTAGAATCGGAGACCCAGTACTTC
TRBV10-3	NA	once	TRBJ2-7	CASHGQGGIHEQYF	TGTGCCTCGCACGGGCAGGGCGGGATCCACGAGCAGTACTTC
TRBV15	NA	NA	TRBJ2-7	CATSHAGQGLGEQYF	TGTGCCACCAGTCACGCTGGGCAGGGCCTCGGCGAGCAGTACTTC
TRBV25-1	TRBD2	NA	TRBJ2-2	CASSELGGSGNGELFF	TGTGCCAGCAGTGAATTAGGCGGGAGTGGTAACGGGGAGCTGTTTTTT
TRBV4-1	NA	NA	TRBJ1-2	CASSQDGGGGYGYTF	TGCGCCAGCAGCCAAGATGGGGGGGGAGGCTATGGCTACACCTTC
TRBV6-1	TRBD2	NA	TRBJ2-5	CASSGLAGSQETQYF	TGTGCCAGCAGTGGGTTAGCGGGGTCCCAAGAGACCCAGTACTTC
TRBV14	TRBD2	NA	TRBJ2-1	CASSQSLAGGLDEQFF	TGTGCCAGCAGCCAATCGCTTGCGGGAGGGTTAGATGAGCAGTTCTTC
TRBV5-1	NA	once	TRBJ1-4	CASSLRVATNEKLFF	TGCGCCAGCAGCTTGCGAGTGGCGACTAATGAAAAACTGTTTTTT
TRBV18	NA	NA	TRBJ1-2	CASSTDGFYGYTF	TGTGCCAGCTCAACGGACGGGTTCTATGGCTACACCTTC